This T cell receptor (beta chain) derives from a study of blood T cells in healthy people across ages. The overall study: Capturing about one barcoded beta molecule per two T cells was achieved by template switching.

Combining a sample-barcoded 5' primer with a J-beta primer mix, a second PCR ran for about 7 to 12 cycles. CDR3-containing paired-end reads numbering at least 2.5 million came from each sample. Via MiXCR, TCRdb re-called the 5' RACE reads, giving one row per CDR3 protein. The table lists roughly 1,800,000 distinct CDR3 sequences, about 49% of them singletons, with less than 2.5% in the top ten. CDR1 is SGHRS and CDR2 is YFSETQ in the germline V gene. CDR3 size: 15 residues. Trimming removed 4 bases from V and 6 bases from J, with 18 bases in between. Sequencing was performed on blood. The sequence came from a woman aged 35 to 49 in good health. This chain connects TRBV5-1 to TRBJ2-3, with TRBD1 as a possible D gene (5 bases). CDR3 loop: CASSLLTGELDTQYF. CDR3 DNA: TGCGCCAGCAGCCTACTTACAGGAGAGTTGGATACGCAGTATTTT.